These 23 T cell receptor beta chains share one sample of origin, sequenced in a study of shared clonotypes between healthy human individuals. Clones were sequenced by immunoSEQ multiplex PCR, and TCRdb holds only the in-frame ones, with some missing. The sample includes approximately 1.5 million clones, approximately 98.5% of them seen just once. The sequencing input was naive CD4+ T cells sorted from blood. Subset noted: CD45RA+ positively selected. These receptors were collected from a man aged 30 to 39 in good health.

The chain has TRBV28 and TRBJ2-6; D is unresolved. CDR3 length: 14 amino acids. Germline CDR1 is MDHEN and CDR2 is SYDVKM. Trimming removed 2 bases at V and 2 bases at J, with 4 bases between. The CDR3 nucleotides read TGTGCCAGCAGTTTACAAGCTGGGGCCAACGTCCTGACTTTC. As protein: CASSLQAGANVLTF.

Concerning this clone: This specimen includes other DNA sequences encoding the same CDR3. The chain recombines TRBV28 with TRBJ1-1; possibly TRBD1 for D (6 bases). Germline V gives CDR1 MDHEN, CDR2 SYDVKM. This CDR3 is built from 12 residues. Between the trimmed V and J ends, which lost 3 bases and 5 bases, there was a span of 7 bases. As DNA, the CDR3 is TGTGCCAGCAGTTTCAGGGGAACTGAAGCTTTCTTT. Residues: CASSFRGTEAFF.

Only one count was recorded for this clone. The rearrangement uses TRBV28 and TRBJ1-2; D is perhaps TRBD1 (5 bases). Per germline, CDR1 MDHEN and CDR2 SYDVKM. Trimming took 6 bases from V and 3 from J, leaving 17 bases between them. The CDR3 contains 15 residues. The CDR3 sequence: CASSVYGRGYYGYTF. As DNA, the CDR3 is TGTGCCAGCAGCGTGTACGGACGGGGCTACTATGGCTACACCTTC.

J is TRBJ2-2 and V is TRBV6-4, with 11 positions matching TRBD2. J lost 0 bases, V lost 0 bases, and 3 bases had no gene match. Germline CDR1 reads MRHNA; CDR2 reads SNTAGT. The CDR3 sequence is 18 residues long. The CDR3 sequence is CASSDSSSGRPNTGELFF. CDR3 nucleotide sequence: TGTGCCAGCAGTGACTCCTCTAGCGGGAGGCCGAACACCGGGGAGCTGTTTTTT.

Written as DNA, the CDR3 is TGTGCCAGCAGTTCGGGACAGGGTGGGGGGATTGAATCCTACGAGCAGTACTTC. Protein sequence: CASSSGQGGGIESYEQYF. The chain is built from TRBV27 and TRBJ2-7; TRBD1 aligns across 9 bases. The CDR3 has 18 amino acids. The V gene's germline CDR1 is MNHEY and CDR2 SMNVEV (reference sequence). V trimming: 4 bases; J trimming: 1 base; junction bases outside the gene matches: 14.

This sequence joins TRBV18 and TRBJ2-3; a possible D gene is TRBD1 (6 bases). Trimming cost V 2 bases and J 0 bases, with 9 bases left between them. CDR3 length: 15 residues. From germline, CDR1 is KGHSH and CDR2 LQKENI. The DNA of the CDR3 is TGTGCCAGCTCACCAGTAACAGGGAGCACAGATACGCAGTATTTT. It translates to CASSPVTGSTDTQYF.

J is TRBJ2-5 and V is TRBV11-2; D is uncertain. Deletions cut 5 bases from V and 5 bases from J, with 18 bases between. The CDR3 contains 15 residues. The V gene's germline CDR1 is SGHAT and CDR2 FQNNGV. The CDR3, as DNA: TGTGCCAGCAGCCCCATAGCAACCCAATGGGAGACCCAGTACTTC. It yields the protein CASSPIATQWETQYF. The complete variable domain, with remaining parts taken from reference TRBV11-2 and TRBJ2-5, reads EAGVAQSPRYKIIEKRQSVAFWCNPISGHATLYWYQQILGQGPKLLIQFQNNGVVDDSQLPKDRFSAERLKGVDSTLKIQPAKLEDSAVYLCASSPIATQWETQYFGPGTRLLVL.

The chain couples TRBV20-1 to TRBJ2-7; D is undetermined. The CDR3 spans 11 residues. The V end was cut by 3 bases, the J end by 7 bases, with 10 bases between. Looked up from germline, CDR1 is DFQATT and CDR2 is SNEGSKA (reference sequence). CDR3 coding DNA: TGCAGTGCTAGGCTCTTTGGAGAGCAGTACTTC. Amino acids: CSARLFGEQYF.

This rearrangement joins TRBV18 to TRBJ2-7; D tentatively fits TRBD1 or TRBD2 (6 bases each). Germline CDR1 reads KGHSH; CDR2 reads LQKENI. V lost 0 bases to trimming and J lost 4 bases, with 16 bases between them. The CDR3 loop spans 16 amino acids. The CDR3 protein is CASSPPLSGGGYEQYF. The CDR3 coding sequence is TGTGCCAGCTCACCACCGCTTTCCGGGGGCGGTTACGAGCAGTACTTC.

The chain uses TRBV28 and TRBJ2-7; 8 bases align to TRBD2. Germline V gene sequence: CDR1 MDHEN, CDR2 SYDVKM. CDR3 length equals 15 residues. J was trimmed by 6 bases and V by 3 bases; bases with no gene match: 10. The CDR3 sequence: CASSFGPSGLSEQYF. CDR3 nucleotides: TGTGCCAGCAGTTTCGGGCCTAGCGGGCTTAGCGAGCAGTACTTC.

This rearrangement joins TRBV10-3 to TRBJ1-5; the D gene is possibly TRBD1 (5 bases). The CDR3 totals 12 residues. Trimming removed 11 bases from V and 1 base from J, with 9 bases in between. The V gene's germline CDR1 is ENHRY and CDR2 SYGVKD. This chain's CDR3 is CAVGGSNQPQHF. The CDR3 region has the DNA TGTGCCGTCGGGGGGAGCAATCAGCCCCAGCATTTT.

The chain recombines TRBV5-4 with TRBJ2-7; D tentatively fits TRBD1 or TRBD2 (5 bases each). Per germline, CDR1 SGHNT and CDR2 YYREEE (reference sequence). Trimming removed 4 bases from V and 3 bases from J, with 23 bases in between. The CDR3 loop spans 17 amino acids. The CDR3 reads CASSPGPISGTIYEQYF. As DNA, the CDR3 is TGTGCCAGCAGCCCGGGACCCATCTCCGGGACGATCTACGAGCAGTACTTC.

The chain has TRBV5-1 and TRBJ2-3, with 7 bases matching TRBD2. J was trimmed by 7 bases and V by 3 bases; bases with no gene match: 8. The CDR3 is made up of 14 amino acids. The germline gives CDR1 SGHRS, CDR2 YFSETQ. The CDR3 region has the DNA TGCGCCAGCAGCTCGACTAGCAGTAGGTATACGCAGTATTTT. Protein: CASSSTSSRYTQYF.

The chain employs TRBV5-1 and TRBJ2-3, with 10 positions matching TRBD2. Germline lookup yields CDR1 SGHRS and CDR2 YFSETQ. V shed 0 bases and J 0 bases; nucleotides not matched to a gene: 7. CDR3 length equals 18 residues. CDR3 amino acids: CASSLEAGGPSSTDTQYF. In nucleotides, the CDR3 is TGCGCCAGCAGCTTGGAAGCGGGAGGGCCCTCGAGCACAGATACGCAGTATTTT.

CDR3 loop: CASSTRLGGRDNEQFF. The CDR3 DNA is TGTGCCAGCAGCACACGTCTTGGGGGAAGAGACAATGAGCAGTTCTTC. The V gene is TRBV5-4, the J gene TRBJ2-1; the D gene could be TRBD1 or TRBD2 (5 bases each). The CDR3 spans 16 residues. Germline CDR1 is SGHNT and CDR2 is YYREEE (reference sequence). Trimming stripped 4 bases from V and 5 bases from J, with 19 bases between.

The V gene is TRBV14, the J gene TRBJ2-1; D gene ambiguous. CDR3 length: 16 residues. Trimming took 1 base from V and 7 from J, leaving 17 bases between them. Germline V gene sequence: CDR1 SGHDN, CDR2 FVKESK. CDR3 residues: CASSQVALGRRNEQFF. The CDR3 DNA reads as TGTGCCAGCAGCCAAGTGGCACTGGGCAGGCGGAATGAGCAGTTCTTC.

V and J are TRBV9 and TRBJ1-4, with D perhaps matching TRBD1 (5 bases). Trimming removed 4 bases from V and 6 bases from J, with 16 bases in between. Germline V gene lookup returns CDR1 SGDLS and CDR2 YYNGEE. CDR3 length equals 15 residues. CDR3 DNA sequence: TGTGCCAGCAGCAACACCCCAGGGCCGGATGAAAAACTGTTTTTT. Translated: CASSNTPGPDEKLFF. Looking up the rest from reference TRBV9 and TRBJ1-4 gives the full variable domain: DSGVTQTPKHLITATGQRVTLRCSPRSGDLSVYWYQQSLDQGLQFLIQYYNGEERAKGNILERFSAQQFPDLHSELNLSSLELGDSALYFCASSNTPGPDEKLFFGSGTQLSVL.

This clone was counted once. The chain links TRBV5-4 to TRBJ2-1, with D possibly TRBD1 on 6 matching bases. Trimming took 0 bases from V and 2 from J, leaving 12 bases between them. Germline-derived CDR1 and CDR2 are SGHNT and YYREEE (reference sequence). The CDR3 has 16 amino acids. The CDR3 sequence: CASSLAQGMAYNEQFF. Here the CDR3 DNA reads TGTGCCAGCAGCTTGGCTCAGGGGATGGCCTACAATGAGCAGTTCTTC.

In DNA, the CDR3 is TGTGCCAGCAGCTTTAGGGGGACAGGGTCGCCCTACGAGCAGTACTTC. Encoded protein: CASSFRGTGSPYEQYF. This chain uses TRBV11-2 with TRBJ2-7; 9 bases map to TRBD1. The CDR3 extends over 16 amino acids. In germline, CDR1 is SGHAT, CDR2 FQNNGV. V shed 3 bases and J 2 bases; nucleotides not matched to a gene: 8.

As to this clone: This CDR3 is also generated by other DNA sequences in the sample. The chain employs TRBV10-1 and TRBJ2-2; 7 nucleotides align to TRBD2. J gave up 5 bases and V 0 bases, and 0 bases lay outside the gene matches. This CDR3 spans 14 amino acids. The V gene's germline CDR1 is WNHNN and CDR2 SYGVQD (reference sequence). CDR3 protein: CASSESGGTGELFF. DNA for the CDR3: TGCGCCAGCAGTGAGTCGGGGGGGACCGGGGAGCTGTTTTTT.

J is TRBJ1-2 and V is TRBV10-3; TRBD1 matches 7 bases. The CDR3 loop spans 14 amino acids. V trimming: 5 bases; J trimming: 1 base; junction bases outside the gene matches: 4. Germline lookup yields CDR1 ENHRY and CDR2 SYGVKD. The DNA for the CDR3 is TGTGCCATCAGTAAAACAGGGGTTAACTATGGCTACACCTTC. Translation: CAISKTGVNYGYTF.

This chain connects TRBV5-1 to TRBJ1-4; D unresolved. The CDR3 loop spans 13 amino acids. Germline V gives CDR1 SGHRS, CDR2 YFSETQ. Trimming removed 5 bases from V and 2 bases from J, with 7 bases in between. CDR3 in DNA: TGCGCCAGCAGTTCGGGGACTAATGAAAAACTGTTTTTT. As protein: CASSSGTNEKLFF.

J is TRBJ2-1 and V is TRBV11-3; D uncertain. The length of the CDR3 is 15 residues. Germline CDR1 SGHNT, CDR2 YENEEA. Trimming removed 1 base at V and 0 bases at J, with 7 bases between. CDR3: CASSLGEFSYNEQFF. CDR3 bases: TGTGCCAGCAGCTTAGGGGAATTCTCCTACAATGAGCAGTTCTTC.